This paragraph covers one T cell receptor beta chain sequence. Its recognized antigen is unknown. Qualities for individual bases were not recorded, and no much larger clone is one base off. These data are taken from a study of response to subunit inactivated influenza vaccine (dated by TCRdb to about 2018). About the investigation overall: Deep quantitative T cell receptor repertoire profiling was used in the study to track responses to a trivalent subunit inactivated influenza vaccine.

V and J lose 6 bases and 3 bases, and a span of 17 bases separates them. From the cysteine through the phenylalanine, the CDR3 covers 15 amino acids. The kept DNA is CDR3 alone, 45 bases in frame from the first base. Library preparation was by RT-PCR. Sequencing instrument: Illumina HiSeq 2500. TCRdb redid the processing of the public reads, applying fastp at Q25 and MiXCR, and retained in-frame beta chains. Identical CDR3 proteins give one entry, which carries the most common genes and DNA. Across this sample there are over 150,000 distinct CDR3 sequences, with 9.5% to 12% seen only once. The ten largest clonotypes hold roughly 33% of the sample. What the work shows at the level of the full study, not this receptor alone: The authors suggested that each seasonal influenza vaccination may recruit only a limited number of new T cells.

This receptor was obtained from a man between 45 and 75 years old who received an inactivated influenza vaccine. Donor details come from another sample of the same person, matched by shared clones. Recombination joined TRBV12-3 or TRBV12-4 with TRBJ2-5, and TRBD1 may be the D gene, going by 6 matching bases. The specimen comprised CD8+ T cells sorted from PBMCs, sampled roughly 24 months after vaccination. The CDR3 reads CASSITGRTEETQYF. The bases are TGTGCCAGCAGCATTACAGGGCGGACGGAAGAGACCCAGTACTTC.